This T cell receptor (beta chain) derives from a study of OX40 agonist ivuxolimab in advanced cancers. Produced via immunoSEQ multiplex PCR; TCRdb's table is partial and in-frame only. The table shows some 64,000 clones, with 70% to 90% occurring only once. J lost 8 bases, V lost 3 bases, and 9 bases had no gene match. The CDR3 is made up of 15 amino acids. CDR1 and CDR2 (germline): SNHLY, FYNNEI. The chain links TRBV2 to TRBJ2-3; 9 bases agree with TRBD1. This sample comprised CD4+ or CD8+ T cells sorted from blood, obtained in a trial of the OX40 agonist ivuxolimab. The receptor was isolated from an adult with an advanced solid tumor such as melanoma, head and neck, liver or kidney cancer. This CDR3 is CASSEAGTGQGTQYF. CDR3 DNA sequence: TGTGCCAGCAGTGAGGCCGGGACAGGGCAGGGTACGCAGTATTTT.